The TCR beta chain under discussion was sequenced for a study of technical replicates of blood from a handful of donors (dated by TCRdb to 2015 to 2018). This clone came up a few times. The antigen it binds to is not known. No much larger clone is present one base from it, and per-base qualities are unavailable. Its CDR3 holds 13 amino acids, cysteine through phenylalanine. The retained sequence is limited to the CDR3, 39 bases, with the frame set at the first base. V loses 4 bases at its end and J loses 4 bases; junction bases beyond the gene matches: 4. CDR1 and CDR2 (SGDLS, YYNGEE) derive from the germline V gene. The library was built by means of the immunoSEQ multiplex PCR assay. TCRdb retrieved this table from immuneACCESS and kept in-frame rearrangements only. Not all clones are present; in checked studies, unresolved V genes account for under half, and no reason is known for the remainder. The sample yields tens of thousands of clones; 95% were counted once. Around 0.3% of the sample is held by the ten biggest clonotypes.

This chain is built from TRBV9 and TRBJ1-2, and TRBD1 aligns with 7 junction nucleotides. Sample: T cells isolated from PBMCs. This TCR was sampled from a human donor in good health. CDR3 region: CASSQEGAYGYTF. In nucleotide form, the sequence is TGTGCCAGCAGCCAAGAGGGGGCCTATGGCTACACCTTC.